The entry below gives a single TCR beta chain sequence along with its context. This clonotype has only a few counts. Its binding antigen is unknown. No much larger clone exists at a distance of one base, and base qualities are not known. Donors were about 36 systemically healthy Caucasian individuals from Russia aged roughly 6 to 100 years. Approximately 9.3 milliliters of peripheral blood were collected from each donor into EDTA-treated Vacutainer tubes. Ficoll-Paque density-gradient centrifugation was used to isolate PBMCs, with at least 6 million obtained per sample. Total RNA was extracted from PBMCs with Trizol reagent, with at least 6 micrograms obtained per sample. The percentages of naive CD45RAhigh/CD27high T cells were determined by flow cytometry on a PBMC aliquot from every donor. This specimen comes from a study of blood T cells in healthy people across ages (dated by TCRdb to the mid-2010s). Concerning the study at large: In model experiments, template switching captured roughly one uniquely barcoded TCR beta cDNA molecule for every two T cells. The study measured age-related changes in TCR beta repertoire diversity using deep sequencing normalized with unique cDNA molecular identifiers. Four age groups were formed from the donors: young (average roughly 16 years), middle-aged (more than 35), aged (around 68) and long-lived (roughly 88). To avoid experimental bias, donors of different ages were distributed randomly across sequencing lanes. For two donors (one aged 18 to 30 and one aged 80 or older), the study analyzed two additional independent replicas of 1 million unique cDNA reads from the same blood draw.

The CDR3 contains 16 residues, cysteine and phenylalanine counted. Kept here is only the CDR3 DNA, which spans 48 bases and is read in frame from base 1. Per the germline V gene, LGHNA is the CDR1 and YNFKEQ is the CDR2. V is cut back by 0 bases and J by 2 bases, with 5 bases in the junction unmatched. The receptor library was made with 5' RACE. Sequencer: Illumina HiSeq 2500. A second PCR of roughly 7 to 11 cycles was performed with a sample-barcoded 5' primer and a J-beta primer mix. A unique molecular identifier was introduced onto each TCR beta cDNA molecule by a template-switch 5' adaptor carrying 12 random nucleotides. Each sample yielded at least 2.5 million CDR3-containing paired-end reads. First-strand cDNA was synthesized from all RNA with the Mint cDNA synthesis kit, primed by a TRBC-specific oligonucleotide. After uracil-DNA glycosylase treatment, a first 18-cycle PCR used universal primers M1SS and BC2_uni_R on all cDNA. Processing in the source paper ran as follows. Each sample was normalized by randomly selecting 1 million high-quality reads, each carrying a distinct molecular identifier. Reads sharing molecular identifiers were discarded rather than binned into consensus sequences. MiTCR, set to a Q25 quality threshold and the strictest error-elimination algorithm, was used for CDR3 identification, clonotype clustering and error correction. A nonparametric unseen species model using Euler transformation provided a lower-bound estimate of total TCR beta diversity. In TCRdb, the public reads were trimmed at Q25 with fastp and aligned with MiXCR, with productive beta chains retained. Here each entry gathers all rows of one CDR3 protein and keeps the most common genes and DNA. The V and J calls here are based on TCRdb, not the publication. For this sample the table gives 720,000 or so distinct CDR3 sequences, of which around two fifths were detected only once. The ten biggest clones cover about 32% of the sample.

General conclusions and limits of the study: Observed TCR beta diversity per million T cells fell roughly linearly with age, and a significant reduction was already apparent by age around 44. Bulk unsorted PBMC profiling prevented conclusive comparison of naive and antigen-experienced compartments. There was a strong correlation between observed TCR beta diversity and the percentage of naive T cells measured by flow cytometry. Compared with the aged group, more naive CD4+ T cells, fewer expanded clones and increased TCR diversity were shown by the long-lived group, suggesting age selection. Total diversity estimates from one million sequenced T cells were considered lower bounds and underestimates. The CMV infection status of donors was not known, potentially confounding age-related changes in expanded clonotypes.

The sample was blood. The receptor chain draws on TRBV4-2 and TRBJ2-3, with 7 middle bases fitting TRBD2. This TCR derives from a man aged 80 or over in good health. CDR3 reads: CASSQDRSGTTDTQYF. The base sequence is TGTGCCAGCAGCCAAGATCGGAGCGGGACCACAGATACGCAGTATTTT.